This T cell receptor (beta chain) was recovered during a study of OX40 agonist ivuxolimab in advanced cancers. As for the study in general: Mean age 60 years, range roughly 20 to 85; 82.7% male.

In germline, CDR1 is SGDLS, CDR2 YYNGEE. The length of the CDR3 is 13 residues. Trimming left V 2 bases short and J 8 bases short, with 13 bases between. The data were produced by immunoSEQ multiplex PCR, yet TCRdb's version contains in-frame clones alone and is incomplete. The sample has approximately 100,000 clones, about nine tenths seen once. V is TRBV9 and J is TRBJ1-1; tentative D call: TRBD1 (6 bases). The origin of this receptor is an adult with an advanced solid tumor such as melanoma, head and neck, liver or kidney cancer. The sequenced sample was CD4+ or CD8+ T cells sorted from blood, obtained in a trial of the OX40 agonist ivuxolimab. This CDR3 reads CASSVRGAGEAFF. Here the CDR3 DNA reads TGTGCCAGCAGCGTTCGGGGGGCAGGAGAAGCTTTCTTT.